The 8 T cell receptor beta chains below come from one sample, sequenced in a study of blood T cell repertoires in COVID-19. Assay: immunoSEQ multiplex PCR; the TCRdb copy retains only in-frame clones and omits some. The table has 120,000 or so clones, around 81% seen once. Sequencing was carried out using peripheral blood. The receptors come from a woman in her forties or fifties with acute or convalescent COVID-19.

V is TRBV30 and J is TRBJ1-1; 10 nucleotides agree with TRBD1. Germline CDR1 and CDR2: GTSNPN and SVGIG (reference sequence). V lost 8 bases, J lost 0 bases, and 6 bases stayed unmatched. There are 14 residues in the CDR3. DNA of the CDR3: TGTGCCGGGGACAGGGGTCCCATGAACACTGAAGCTTTCTTT. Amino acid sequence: CAGDRGPMNTEAFF.

The CDR3 sequence: CASSRGLGGYNEQFF. The DNA for the CDR3 is TGCGCCAGCAGCCGTGGACTAGGGGGGTACAATGAGCAGTTCTTC. The chain joins TRBV5-1 to TRBJ2-1, with a tentative D call TRBD2 (7 bases). Germline V lookup: CDR1 SGHRS, CDR2 YFSETQ. This CDR3 comprises 15 residues. V lost 4 bases and J lost 4, with 15 bases in between.

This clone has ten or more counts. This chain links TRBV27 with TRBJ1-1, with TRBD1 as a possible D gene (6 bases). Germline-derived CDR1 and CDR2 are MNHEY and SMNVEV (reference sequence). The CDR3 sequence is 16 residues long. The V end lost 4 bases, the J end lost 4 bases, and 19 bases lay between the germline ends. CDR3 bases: TGTGCCAGCAGTTCCCTCGGGGGGGGCGGGGCCACTGAAGCTTTCTTT. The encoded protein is CASSSLGGGGATEAFF.

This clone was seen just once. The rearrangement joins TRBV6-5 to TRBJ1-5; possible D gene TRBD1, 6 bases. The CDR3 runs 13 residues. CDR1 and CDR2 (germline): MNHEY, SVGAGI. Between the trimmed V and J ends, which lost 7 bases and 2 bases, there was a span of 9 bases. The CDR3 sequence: CASTGGGNQPQHF. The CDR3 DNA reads TGTGCCAGCACGGGGGGCGGCAATCAGCCCCAGCATTTT.

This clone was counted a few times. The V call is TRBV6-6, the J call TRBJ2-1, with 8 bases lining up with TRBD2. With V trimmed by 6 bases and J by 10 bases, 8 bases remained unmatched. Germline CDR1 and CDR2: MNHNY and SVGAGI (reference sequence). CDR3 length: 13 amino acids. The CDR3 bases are TGTGCCAGCAGCCCAGGCGGGAGGATGGAGCAGTTCTTC. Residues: CASSPGGRMEQFF.

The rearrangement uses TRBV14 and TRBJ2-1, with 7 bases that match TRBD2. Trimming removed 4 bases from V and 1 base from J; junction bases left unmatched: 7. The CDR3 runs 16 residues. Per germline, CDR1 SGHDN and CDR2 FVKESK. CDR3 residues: CASSPRWGGSYNEQFF. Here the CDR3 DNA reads TGTGCCAGCAGCCCGCGATGGGGGGGGTCCTACAATGAGCAGTTCTTC. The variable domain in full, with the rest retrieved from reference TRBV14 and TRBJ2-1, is EAGVTQFPSHSVIEKGQTVTLRCDPISGHDNLYWYRRVMGKEIKFLLHFVKESKQDESGMPNNRFLAERTGGTYSTLKVQPAELEDSGVYFCASSPRWGGSYNEQFFGPGTRLTVL.

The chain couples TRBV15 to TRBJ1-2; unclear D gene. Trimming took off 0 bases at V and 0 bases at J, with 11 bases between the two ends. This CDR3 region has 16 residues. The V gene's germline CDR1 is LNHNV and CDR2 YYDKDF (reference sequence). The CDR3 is CATSRDSPIANYGYTF. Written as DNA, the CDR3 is TGTGCCACCAGCAGAGATTCGCCGATAGCTAACTATGGCTACACCTTC.

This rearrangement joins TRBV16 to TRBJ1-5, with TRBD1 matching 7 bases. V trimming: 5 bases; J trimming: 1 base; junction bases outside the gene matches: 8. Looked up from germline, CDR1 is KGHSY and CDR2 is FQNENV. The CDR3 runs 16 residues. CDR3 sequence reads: CASSTRKGGSNQPQHF. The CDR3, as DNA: TGTGCCAGCAGCACTCGAAAAGGGGGCAGCAATCAGCCCCAGCATTTT.